The 24 T cell receptor beta chains below were found in one sample sequenced in a study of cytomegalovirus exposure and HLA in healthy donors. Use of 60 Vbeta and 13 Jbeta primers characterized the PCR. Repertoires were generated with immunoSEQ multiplex PCR, while TCRdb's copy carries only in-frame clones and drops some. The sample's table shows about 160,000 clones. Sequenced material: PBMCs. The receptor source for this set is a woman in her fifties or sixties in good health and CMV-seronegative.

The rearrangement uses TRBV5-4 and TRBJ1-2; possibly TRBD1 for D (5 bases). CDR3 length equals 16 residues. Between the trimmed V and J ends, which lost 2 bases and 5 bases, there was a span of 19 bases. Germline-derived CDR1 and CDR2 are SGHNT and YYREEE (reference sequence). The CDR3 loop is CASSFGDSNSFYGYTF. CDR3 bases: TGTGCCAGCAGCTTCGGTGACAGCAATTCTTTTTATGGCTACACCTTC. The entire variable domain, with the rest obtained from reference TRBV5-4 and TRBJ1-2, is as follows: ETGVTQSPTHLIKTRGQQVTLRCSSQSGHNTVSWYQQALGQGPQFIFQYYREEENGRGNFPPRFSGLQFPNYSSELNVNALELDDSALYLCASSFGDSNSFYGYTFGSGTRLTVV.

This chain connects TRBV27 to TRBJ2-1; 7 bases match TRBD2. The V and J ends lost 6 bases and 3 bases, in that order; junction bases with no gene match: 5. The CDR3 has 14 amino acids. Germline V CDR1 and CDR2: MNHEY, SMNVEV (reference sequence). Here the CDR3 reads CASRLASGYNEQFF. CDR3 DNA sequence: TGTGCCAGCAGGCTGGCTAGCGGCTACAATGAGCAGTTCTTC.

J is TRBJ1-5 and V is TRBV27; 7 bases align to TRBD1. Germline CDR1 MNHEY, CDR2 SMNVEV (reference sequence). V dropped 3 bases and J dropped 5; count of bases not matched to a gene: 4. The CDR3 has 14 amino acids. CDR3 sequence: CASSFTGVDQPQHF. CDR3 nucleotides: TGTGCCAGCAGTTTCACAGGGGTGGATCAGCCCCAGCATTTT.

The chain couples TRBV29-1 to TRBJ1-1; D is unresolved. Between the trimmed V and J ends, which lost 6 bases and 5 bases, there was a span of 7 bases. CDR1 SQVTM and CDR2 ANQGSEA come from the germline V gene. CDR3 length: 10 residues. CDR3: CSVVETEAFF. In nucleotides, the CDR3 is TGCAGCGTAGTAGAGACTGAAGCTTTCTTT. Based on the CDR3 plus reference TRBV29-1 and TRBJ1-1, the full variable domain is SAVISQKPSRDICQRGTSLTIQCQVDSQVTMMFWYRQQPGQSLTLIATANQGSEATYESGFVIDKFPISRPNLTFSTLTVSNMSPEDSSIYLCSVVETEAFFGQGTRLTVV.

The chain has TRBV2 and TRBJ2-1; 13 bases agree with TRBD2. The CDR3 is made up of 14 amino acids. With 3 bases clipped from V and 12 bases from J, the junction kept 5 bases outside the gene matches. Looked up from germline, CDR1 is SNHLY and CDR2 is FYNNEI. The CDR3 DNA sequence: TGTGCCAGCAGTGATGGGACTAGCGGGATTCTGCAGTTCTTC. It specifies CASSDGTSGILQFF.

The rearrangement links TRBV7-9 to TRBJ2-7, with 8 bases aligning to TRBD2. The junction had 8 bases not matched to a gene; V was cut back by 6 bases and J by 4 bases. CDR1 SEHNR and CDR2 FQNEAQ come from the germline V gene (reference sequence). The CDR3 is 14 residues long. The CDR3 here is CASSARAGAYEQYF. CDR3 in DNA: TGTGCCAGCAGTGCCCGAGCGGGAGCTTACGAGCAGTACTTC.

This rearrangement joins TRBV5-1 to TRBJ2-1; 14 bases line up with TRBD2. CDR1 is SGHRS, CDR2 YFSETQ, per germline. The CDR3 is 18 amino acids. Germline trimming cut 2 bases from V and 8 bases from J; bases unmatched to any gene: 12. The CDR3 sequence is CASSLPGGLAGVLDEQFF. CDR3 coding DNA: TGCGCCAGCAGCTTACCCGGGGGACTAGCGGGAGTACTTGATGAGCAGTTCTTC.

The rearrangement links TRBV10-3 to TRBJ1-1; 8 bases match TRBD1. The germline V gene has CDR1 ENHRY and CDR2 SYGVKD. The CDR3 runs 14 residues. The V gene end was trimmed by 6 bases and the J gene end by 1 base; junction bases not matched to a gene: 4. The CDR3 coding sequence is TGTGCCATCAGCGCCGGGACAGGGAACACTGAAGCTTTCTTT. Translated, it gives CAISAGTGNTEAFF.

In the case of this clone: This sample also contains other DNA sequences that code for the same CDR3. The rearrangement uses TRBV5-1 and TRBJ1-4, with TRBD1 matching over 7 bases. CDR3 length equals 13 residues. Germline V gene lookup returns CDR1 SGHRS and CDR2 YFSETQ. The V gene end was trimmed by 0 bases and the J gene end by 12 bases; junction bases not matched to a gene: 5. CDR3 in DNA: TGCGCCAGCAGCTTGGAGCCAGACAGGGAACTGTTTTTT. It encodes CASSLEPDRELFF.

The V and J genes are TRBV6-1 and TRBJ2-1; 10 bases are a match to TRBD2. The CDR3 covers 15 residues. V trimming: 5 bases; J trimming: 4 bases; junction bases outside the gene matches: 5. In germline, CDR1 is MNHNS, CDR2 SASEGT. The CDR3 loop reads CASSTTSGAYNEQFF. DNA of the CDR3: TGTGCCAGCAGTACAACTAGCGGGGCATACAATGAGCAGTTCTTC.

V is TRBV7-9 and J is TRBJ2-5; D gene ambiguous. Germline values: CDR1 SEHNR, CDR2 FQNEAQ (reference sequence). CDR3 length: 15 residues. Deletions cut 5 bases from V and 5 bases from J, with 18 bases between. The CDR3 reads CASSTQSEPQETQYF. In DNA, the CDR3 is TGTGCCAGCAGCACCCAGTCCGAACCCCAGGAGACCCAGTACTTC.

The chain combines TRBV5-4 with TRBJ2-1; 7 bases are shared with TRBD1. The CDR3 consists of 15 residues. V shed 2 bases, J shed 2 bases, and the junction held 4 bases outside the gene matches. CDR1 SGHNT and CDR2 YYREEE come from the germline V gene (reference sequence). The CDR3 DNA sequence: TGTGCCAGCAGCTTTAAGACAGGGCCCTACAATGAGCAGTTCTTC. Protein: CASSFKTGPYNEQFF.

V is TRBV6-4 and J is TRBJ1-1; D is undetermined. V was clipped by 6 bases and J by 5 bases, with 16 bases between them. The CDR3 is made up of 14 amino acids. Germline V gene lookup returns CDR1 MRHNA and CDR2 SNTAGT. In DNA, the CDR3 is TGTGCCAGCAGGCGGGATCCCTCGGAGACTGAAGCTTTCTTT. Its translation is CASRRDPSETEAFF.

Details on this clone: At one of its ends the junction is not consistent with the germline gene, which may arise from a read error. V and J are TRBV29-1 and TRBJ2-1; no clear D gene. CDR3 length equals 12 residues. CDR1 is SQVTM, CDR2 ANQGSEA, per germline. The CDR3 spells CSVEGSFNEQFF. The CDR3 nucleotides are TGCAGCGTTGAAGGTTCCTTCAATGAGCAGTTCTTC.

The gene calls are TRBV6-1 and TRBJ1-5, with D possibly matching TRBD1 (6 bases). Germline CDR1 is MNHNS and CDR2 is SASEGT. The V gene lost 2 bases and the J gene lost 7 bases, with 15 bases spanning the gap. The CDR3 covers 15 residues. Here the CDR3 reads CASSEKDSGRQPQHF. The CDR3 DNA sequence: TGTGCCAGCAGTGAAAAGGACAGCGGACGACAGCCCCAGCATTTT.

On this clone itself: Other DNA sequences in the same sample also yield this CDR3. Here the CDR3 reads CASSPTGAGNTIYF. In nucleotides, the CDR3 is TGTGCCAGCAGCCCGACAGGGGCTGGAAACACCATATATTTT. The chain has TRBV7-9 and TRBJ1-3, with 8 bases aligning to TRBD1. Per germline, CDR1 SEHNR and CDR2 FQNEAQ (reference sequence). The CDR3 loop spans 14 amino acids. V shed 5 bases and J 2 bases; nucleotides not matched to a gene: 2.

The gene calls are TRBV9 and TRBJ1-2, with D possibly being TRBD1 (5 bases). The CDR3 spans 15 residues. The germline V gene encodes CDR1 SGDLS and CDR2 YYNGEE. Trimming stripped 4 bases from V and 4 bases from J, with 17 bases between. Here the CDR3 DNA reads TGTGCCAGCAGCACCCCGGGCCGGGGGGGCTATGGCTACACCTTC. Residues: CASSTPGRGGYGYTF.

The rearrangement links TRBV7-3 to TRBJ2-2; 9 bases fit TRBD2. With 5 bases clipped from V and 5 bases from J, the junction kept 6 bases outside the gene matches. Germline CDR1 reads SGHTA; CDR2 reads FQGTGA. The CDR3 is 15 residues long. The CDR3 nucleotides read TGTGCCAGCAGCCCTGGGCTAGCGGGAACCGGGGAGCTGTTTTTT. Its protein is CASSPGLAGTGELFF.

The gene calls are TRBV5-1 and TRBJ1-5; D perhaps matches TRBD1 (5 bases). Germline CDR1 SGHRS, CDR2 YFSETQ. This CDR3 is built from 13 residues. Trimming took 0 bases from V and 7 from J, leaving 8 bases between them. CDR3 amino acids: CASSLEGLQPQHF. The CDR3 DNA sequence: TGCGCCAGCAGCTTGGAGGGGTTGCAGCCCCAGCATTTT.

V is TRBV28 and J is TRBJ2-5; no firm D call. V was clipped by 5 bases and J by 7 bases, with 8 bases between them. This CDR3 is built from 11 residues. CDR1 and CDR2 from the germline V gene are MDHEN and SYDVKM. The CDR3 DNA is TGTGCCAGCAGTCCGTCCTGGACCCAGTACTTC. Protein product: CASSPSWTQYF.

The CDR3 region is CASSLSSSSYNEQFF. In DNA form, the CDR3 reads TGTGCCAGCAGCTTGTCAAGTAGCTCCTACAATGAGCAGTTCTTC. V is TRBV5-4 and J is TRBJ2-1; D is unresolved. The V gene's germline CDR1 is SGHNT and CDR2 YYREEE (reference sequence). V was cut by 1 base and J by 0 bases, with 8 bases left in between. The CDR3 totals 15 residues. Combining the CDR3 with reference TRBV5-4 and TRBJ2-1 gives the whole variable domain ETGVTQSPTHLIKTRGQQVTLRCSSQSGHNTVSWYQQALGQGPQFIFQYYREEENGRGNFPPRFSGLQFPNYSSELNVNALELDDSALYLCASSLSSSSYNEQFFGPGTRLTVL.

The rearrangement joins TRBV4-1 to TRBJ1-5, with TRBD1 matching over 8 bases. The germline gives CDR1 MGHRA, CDR2 YSYEKL. V lost 6 bases to trimming and J lost 4 bases; unmatched junction nucleotides: 8. This CDR3 is built from 15 residues. The CDR3 spells CASSRPGQANQPQHF. The CDR3 bases are TGCGCCAGCAGTCGTCCGGGACAGGCGAATCAGCCCCAGCATTTT.

The chain uses TRBV6-5 and TRBJ1-2, with a possible D match to TRBD1 (5 bases). The CDR3 is 16 amino acids. V was shortened by 2 bases and J by 2 bases, with 15 bases between the two germline ends. Germline V gives CDR1 MNHEY, CDR2 SVGAGI. CDR3 protein: CASSYTGEGVNYGYTF. The CDR3 DNA follows: TGTGCCAGCAGTTACACGGGGGAGGGAGTGAACTATGGCTACACCTTC.

This chain uses TRBV5-1 with TRBJ2-2, with a possible D match to TRBD1 (6 bases). The CDR3 loop spans 15 amino acids. Between the trimmed V and J ends, which lost 5 bases and 0 bases, there was a span of 11 bases. Germline CDR1 and CDR2: SGHRS and YFSETQ. The CDR3 is CASSTGQTNTGELFF. The CDR3 region has the DNA TGCGCCAGCAGTACCGGACAGACGAACACCGGGGAGCTGTTTTTT.